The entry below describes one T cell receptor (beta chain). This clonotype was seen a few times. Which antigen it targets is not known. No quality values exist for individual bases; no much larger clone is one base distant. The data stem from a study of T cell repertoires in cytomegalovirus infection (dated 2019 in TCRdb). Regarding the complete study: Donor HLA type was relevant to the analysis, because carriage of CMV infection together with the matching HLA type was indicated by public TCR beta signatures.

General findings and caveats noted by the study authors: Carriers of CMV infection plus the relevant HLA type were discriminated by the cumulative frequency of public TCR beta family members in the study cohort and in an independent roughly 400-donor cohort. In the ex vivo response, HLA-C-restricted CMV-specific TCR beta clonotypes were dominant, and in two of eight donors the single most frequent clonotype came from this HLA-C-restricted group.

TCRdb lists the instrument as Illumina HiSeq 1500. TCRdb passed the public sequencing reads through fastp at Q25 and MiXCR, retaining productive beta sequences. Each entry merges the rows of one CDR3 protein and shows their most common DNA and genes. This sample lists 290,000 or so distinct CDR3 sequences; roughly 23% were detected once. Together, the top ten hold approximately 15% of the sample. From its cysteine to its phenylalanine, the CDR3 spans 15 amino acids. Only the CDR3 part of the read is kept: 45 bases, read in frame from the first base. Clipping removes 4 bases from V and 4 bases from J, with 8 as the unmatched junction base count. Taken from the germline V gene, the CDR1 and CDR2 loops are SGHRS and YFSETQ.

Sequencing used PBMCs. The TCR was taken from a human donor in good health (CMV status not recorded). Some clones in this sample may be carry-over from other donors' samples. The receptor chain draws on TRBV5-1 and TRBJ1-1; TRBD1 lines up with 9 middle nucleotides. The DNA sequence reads TGCGCCAGCAGCCCCTTACAGGGGGCATTCACTGAAGCTTTCTTT. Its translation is CASSPLQGAFTEAFF.